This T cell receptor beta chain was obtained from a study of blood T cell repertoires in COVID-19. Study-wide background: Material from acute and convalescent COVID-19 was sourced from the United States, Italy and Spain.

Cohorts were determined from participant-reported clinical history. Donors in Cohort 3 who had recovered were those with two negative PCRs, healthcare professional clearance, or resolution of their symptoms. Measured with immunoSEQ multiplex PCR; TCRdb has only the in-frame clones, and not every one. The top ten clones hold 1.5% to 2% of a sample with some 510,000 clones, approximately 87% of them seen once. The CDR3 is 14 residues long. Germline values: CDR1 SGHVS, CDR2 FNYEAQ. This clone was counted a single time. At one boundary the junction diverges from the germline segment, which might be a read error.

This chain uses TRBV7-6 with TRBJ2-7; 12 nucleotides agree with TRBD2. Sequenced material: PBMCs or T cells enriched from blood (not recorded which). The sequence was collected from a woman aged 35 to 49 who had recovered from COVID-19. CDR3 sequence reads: CASSLAGGPYEQYF. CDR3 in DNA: TGTGCCAGCAGCCTAGCGGGAGGGCCCTACGAGCAGTACTTC.